This T cell receptor beta chain came from a study of T cells in Graves' hyperthyroidism and ophthalmopathy. V shed 9 bases, J shed 11 bases, and the junction held 7 bases outside the gene matches. This CDR3 comprises 12 residues. There are a few counts of this clonotype. There were TCR beta CDR3 regions amplified from RNA transcripts. TCR CDR3 regions were first amplified by RT-PCR with HTBI primers. TCRdb recomputed calls from the multiplex PCR reads with MiXCR, one row per CDR3 protein. The data contain some 350,000 distinct CDR3 sequences, roughly 25% of them singletons. V gene TRBV12-3 or TRBV12-4 combines with J gene TRBJ2-4, with 10 bases identical to TRBD2. The sequence was obtained from a man aged 45 to 65 with Graves' hyperthyroidism. Material: blood. CDR3: CASAASGRFQYF. The CDR3 nucleotides are TGTGCCAGTGCCGCTAGCGGGAGATTTCAGTACTTC.